This T cell receptor beta chain originates from a study of cytomegalovirus exposure and HLA in healthy donors. Findings of the study overall: In vitro assays verified that three CMV-associated chains recognized CMV antigens specifically. Segments of the TCR beta V type were, in most cases, productive about 87% or about 30% of the time in an earlier analysis. It is likely that the observed cluster of highly shared sequence variants was a sequencing artifact.

In the PCR, 60 Vbeta and 13 Jbeta primers were used. Profiled with immunoSEQ multiplex PCR; TCRdb holds only in-frame clones, not every one. The sample has 99,000 or so clones, roughly 15% seen once. This clone was found a few times. Its antigen is currently unknown. The CDR3 extends over 15 amino acids. Germline V gene lookup returns CDR1 MNHNS and CDR2 SASEGT. The junction had 8 bases not matched to a gene; V was cut back by 5 bases and J by 4 bases. Sequences were obtained from PBMCs. The receptor was derived from a female donor in good health and CMV-seronegative. The chain joins TRBV6-1 to TRBJ1-1, with 9 bases fitting TRBD1. As DNA, the CDR3 is TGTGCCAGCAGTACACAGGGGGCTGCGGTCACTGAAGCTTTCTTT. Translated, it gives CASSTQGAAVTEAFF.